This is a list of T cell receptor beta chains from one sample in a study of blood T cell repertoires in COVID-19. Repertoires were generated with immunoSEQ multiplex PCR, while TCRdb's copy carries only in-frame clones and drops some. The top ten hold 14% to 15% of the sample, which has about 220,000 clones, about 86% seen once. Material: PBMCs or T cells enriched from blood (not recorded which). The receptor source for this set is a woman in her forties or fifties with acute COVID-19. Each CDR3 is given with its conserved first and last residue. D genes are given only for firm matches. Rows give clone size only sometimes, using once, few, many, or a class for an expanded clone.

j_gene | v_gene | len | abundance | d_gene | CDR3nt | CDR3aa
TRBJ2-4 | TRBV6-2/TRBV6-3 | 16 | once | TRBD2 | TGTGCCAGCAGTTCCTTCTCCTCAGGGACTAGCTCCGCATTGTACTTC | CASSSFSSGTSSALYF
TRBJ1-4 | TRBV30 | 13 | - | TRBD1 | TGTGCCTGGAGTTACCAGGACAGGGAAAAACTGTTTTTT | CAWSYQDREKLFF
TRBJ1-5 | TRBV11-2 | 19 | - | - | TGTGCCAGCAGCCAAAACACGGGGAGAGTGCTCCAGGGCAATCAGCCCCAGCATTTT | CASSQNTGRVLQGNQPQHF
TRBJ1-2 | TRBV18 | 17 | once | - | TGTGCCAGCTCACCGGGACAACTGAGGACGGAGGCCTATGGCTACACCTTC | CASSPGQLRTEAYGYTF
TRBJ1-2 | TRBV27 | 17 | - | TRBD1 | TGTGCCAGCAGTTTTTTGGACAGGGTAGGGTTTAACTATGGCTACACCTTC | CASSFLDRVGFNYGYTF
TRBJ1-2 | TRBV5-1 | 13 | - | TRBD1 | TGCGCCAGCAGCTCTGACAGGGGCTATGGCTACACCTTC | CASSSDRGYGYTF
TRBJ1-5 | TRBV28 | 17 | - | TRBD1 | TGTGCCAGCTATTCTTGGCAGGGGGCCGTCTCCGATCCGCCCCAGCATTTT | CASYSWQGAVSDPPQHF
TRBJ1-6 | TRBV7-2 | 14 | - | - | TGTGCCAGCAGCTTAAAGAGAGGGAATTCACCCCTCCACTTT | CASSLKRGNSPLHF
TRBJ2-5 | TRBV7-9 | 15 | once | - | TGTGCCAGCAGCTTAGTGGGCGGGAACCAAGAGACCCAGTACTTC | CASSLVGGNQETQYF
TRBJ1-4 | TRBV9 | 14 | once | - | TGTGCCAGCAGCGTGCAGGGTGGGGATGAAAAACTGTTTTTT | CASSVQGGDEKLFF
TRBJ1-1 | TRBV5-4 | 16 | once | TRBD1 | TGTGCCAGCAGAAGACAGGGGGATTCGCCCAACACTGAAGCTTTCTTT | CASRRQGDSPNTEAFF
TRBJ1-1 | TRBV7-2 | 16 | once | - | TGTGCCAGCAGCCCCCCCGGGTCGCAAGTGAACACTGAAGCTTTCTTT | CASSPPGSQVNTEAFF
TRBJ2-1 | TRBV7-3 | 18 | - | TRBD1 | TGTGCCAGCAGCACCTTAACGTTGGACAGGGGGCTCTACAATGAGCAGTTCTTC | CASSTLTLDRGLYNEQFF
TRBJ2-5 | TRBV5-1 | 14 | - | TRBD2 | TGCGCCAGCAGCTTCGGGGGGGACGGGAAGACCCAGTACTTC | CASSFGGDGKTQYF
TRBJ2-2 | TRBV28 | 16 | - | TRBD2 | TGTGCCAGCAGTTCGCCGACTAGCGGGAACACCGGGGAGCTGTTTTTT | CASSSPTSGNTGELFF
TRBJ1-5 | TRBV7-9 | 14 | - | - | TGTGCCAGCAGCTTGGACACGGGCAATCAGCCCCAGCATTTT | CASSLDTGNQPQHF
TRBJ2-7 | TRBV7-9 | 14 | - | TRBD2 | TGTGCCAGCAGCTCCTGGGGGGGGGTCCACGAGCAGTACTTC | CASSSWGGVHEQYF
TRBJ1-1 | TRBV19 | 13 | - | - | TGTGCCAGTAATCTTTGGCCGAACACTGAAGCTTTCTTT | CASNLWPNTEAFF
TRBJ2-1 | TRBV9 | 15 | - | TRBD2 | TGTGCCAGCAGCGCAAGGACTAGCGGATACAATGAGCAGTTCTTC | CASSARTSGYNEQFF
TRBJ2-2 | TRBV7-3 | 16 | - | TRBD1 | TGTGCCAGCAGCTTAAGGCAGGGGGCGCGAACCGGGGAGCTGTTTTTT | CASSLRQGARTGELFF
TRBJ2-5 | TRBV19 | 14 | - | - | TGTGCCAGTAGTATGGCAAAGCGGGAAGAGACCCAGTACTTC | CASSMAKREETQYF
TRBJ1-1 | TRBV7-9 | 15 | - | TRBD1 | TGTGCCAGCAGCAACCCGCGACAGGGCTGGACTGAAGCTTTCTTT | CASSNPRQGWTEAFF
TRBJ2-6 | TRBV7-2 | 18 | - | - | TGTGCCAGCAGCGCCAGGGGGGCCTCAAGCTCTGGGGCCAACGTCCTGACTTTC | CASSARGASSSGANVLTF
TRBJ1-2 | TRBV9 | 16 | - | - | TGTGCCAGCAGCGTAGACCTGGGGGCAATCAACTATGGCTACACCTTC | CASSVDLGAINYGYTF
TRBJ2-2 | TRBV7-2 | 15 | - | TRBD1 | TGTGCCAGCAGCGCCCACGGGACAGGGTCCGGGGAGCTGTTTTTT | CASSAHGTGSGELFF
TRBJ2-7 | TRBV2 | 14 | - | - | TGTGCCAGCACTAACAGGGTAGGAGCCTACGAGCAGTACTTC | CASTNRVGAYEQYF
TRBJ1-5 | TRBV19 | 15 | once | - | TGTGCCAGTAGTACACTTAGCGGGGGCAATCAGCCCCAGCATTTT | CASSTLSGGNQPQHF
TRBJ2-2 | TRBV7-3 | 14 | - | - | TGTGCCAGCATTCTGGCCCGGGGCACCGGGGAGCTGTTTTTT | CASILARGTGELFF